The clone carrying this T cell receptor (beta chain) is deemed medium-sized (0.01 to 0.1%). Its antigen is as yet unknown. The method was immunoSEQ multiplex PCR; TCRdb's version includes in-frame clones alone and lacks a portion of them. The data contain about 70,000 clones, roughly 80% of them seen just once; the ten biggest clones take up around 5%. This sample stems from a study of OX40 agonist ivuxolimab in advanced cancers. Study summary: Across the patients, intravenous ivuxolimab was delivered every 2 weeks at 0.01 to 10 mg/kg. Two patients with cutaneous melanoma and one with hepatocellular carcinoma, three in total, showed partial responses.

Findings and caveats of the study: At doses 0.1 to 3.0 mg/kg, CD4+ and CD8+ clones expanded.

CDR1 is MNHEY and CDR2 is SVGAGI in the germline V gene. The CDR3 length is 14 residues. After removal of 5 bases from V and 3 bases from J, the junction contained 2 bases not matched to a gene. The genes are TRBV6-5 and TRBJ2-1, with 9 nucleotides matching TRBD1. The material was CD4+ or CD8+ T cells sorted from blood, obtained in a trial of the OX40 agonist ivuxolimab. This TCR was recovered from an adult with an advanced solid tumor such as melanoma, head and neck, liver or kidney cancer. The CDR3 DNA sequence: TGTGCCAGCAGTCCGGACAGGGGCTACAATGAGCAGTTCTTC. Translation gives CASSPDRGYNEQFF.